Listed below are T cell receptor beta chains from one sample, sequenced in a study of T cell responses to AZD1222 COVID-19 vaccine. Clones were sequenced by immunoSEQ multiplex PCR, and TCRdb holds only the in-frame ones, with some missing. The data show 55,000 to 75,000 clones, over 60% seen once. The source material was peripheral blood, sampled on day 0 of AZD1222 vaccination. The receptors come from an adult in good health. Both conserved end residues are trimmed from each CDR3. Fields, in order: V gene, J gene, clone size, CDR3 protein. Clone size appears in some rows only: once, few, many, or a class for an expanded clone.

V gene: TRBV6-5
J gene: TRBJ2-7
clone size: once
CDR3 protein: ASSRGSRYSHEQY

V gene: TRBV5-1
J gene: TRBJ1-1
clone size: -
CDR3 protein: ASTLSTGGTEAF

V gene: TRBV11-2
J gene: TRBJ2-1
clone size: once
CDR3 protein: ASSLGQGYNEQF

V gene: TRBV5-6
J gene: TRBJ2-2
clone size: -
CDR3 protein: ASSLEGELF

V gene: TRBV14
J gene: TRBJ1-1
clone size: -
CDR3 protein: ASSQGGGGRSTEAF

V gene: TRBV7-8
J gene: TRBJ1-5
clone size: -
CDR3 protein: ASSQKLGTAWQPQH

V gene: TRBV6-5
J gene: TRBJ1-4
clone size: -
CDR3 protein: ASSHRVSNEKLF

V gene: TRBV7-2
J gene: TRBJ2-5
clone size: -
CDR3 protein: ASSAELQETQY

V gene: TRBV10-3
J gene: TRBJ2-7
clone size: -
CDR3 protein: AISRAYRESEQY

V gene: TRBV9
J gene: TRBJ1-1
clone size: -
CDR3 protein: ASSVGQGKTEAF

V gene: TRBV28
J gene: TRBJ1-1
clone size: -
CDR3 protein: ASSLQGIPEAF

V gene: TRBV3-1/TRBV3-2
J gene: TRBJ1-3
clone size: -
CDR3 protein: ASSQSLVDTIY

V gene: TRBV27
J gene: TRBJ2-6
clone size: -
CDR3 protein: ATLEIGLRAGANVLT

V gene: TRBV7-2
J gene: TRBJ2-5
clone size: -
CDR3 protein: ASSSSSGTWETQY

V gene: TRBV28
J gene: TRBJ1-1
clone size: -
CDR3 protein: ASSLVDRGNTEAF

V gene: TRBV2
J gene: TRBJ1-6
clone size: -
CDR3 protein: ASGAQGERNSPLH

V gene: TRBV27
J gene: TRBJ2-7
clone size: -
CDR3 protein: ASSWGLAGGYEQY

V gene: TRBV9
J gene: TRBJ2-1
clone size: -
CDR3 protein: ASSEGVGYNMQF

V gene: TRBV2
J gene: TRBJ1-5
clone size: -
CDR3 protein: ASKEDRYNQPQH

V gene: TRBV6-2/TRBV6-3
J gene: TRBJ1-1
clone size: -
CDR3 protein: ASSLVRRDTEAF

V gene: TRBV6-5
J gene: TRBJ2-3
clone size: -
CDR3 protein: ASSYGQGGGYTQY

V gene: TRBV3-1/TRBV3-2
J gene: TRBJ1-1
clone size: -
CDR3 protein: ASSQHGVTEAF

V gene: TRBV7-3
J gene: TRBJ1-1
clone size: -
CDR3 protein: ASSPTGTVAEAF

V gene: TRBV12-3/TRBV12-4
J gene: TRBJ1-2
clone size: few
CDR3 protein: ASSFGGGYT

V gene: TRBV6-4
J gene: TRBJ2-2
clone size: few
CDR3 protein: ASGATGGVGELF

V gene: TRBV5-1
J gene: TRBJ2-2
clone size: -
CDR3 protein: ASSLEGQGNGELF

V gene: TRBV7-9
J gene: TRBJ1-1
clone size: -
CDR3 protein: ASSLLGNGAEAF

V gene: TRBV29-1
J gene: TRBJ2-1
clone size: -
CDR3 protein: SGLETGGYNEQF

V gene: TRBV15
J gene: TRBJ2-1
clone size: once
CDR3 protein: ATSPGTSGYNEQF

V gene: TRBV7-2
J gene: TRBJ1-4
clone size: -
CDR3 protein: ASSPTGPNEKLF

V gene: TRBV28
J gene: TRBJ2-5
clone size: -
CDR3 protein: ASTKLQGNQETQY

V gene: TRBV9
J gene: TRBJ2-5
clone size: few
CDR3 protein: ASSVTRGQETQY

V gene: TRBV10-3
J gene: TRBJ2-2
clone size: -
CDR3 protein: AISEGAGELF

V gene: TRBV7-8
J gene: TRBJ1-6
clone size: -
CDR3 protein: ASSLVIGYNSPLH

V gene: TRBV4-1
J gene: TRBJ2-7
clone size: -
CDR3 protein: ASSQAVTPTSYEQY

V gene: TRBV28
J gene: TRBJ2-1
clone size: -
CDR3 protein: ASSFALGSGQGPYNEQF

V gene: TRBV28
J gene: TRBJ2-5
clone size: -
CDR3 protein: ASSFLGLAGAETQY

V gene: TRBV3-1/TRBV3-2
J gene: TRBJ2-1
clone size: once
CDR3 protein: ASSLTPGLANNEQF

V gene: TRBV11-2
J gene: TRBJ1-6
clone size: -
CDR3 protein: ASSLGAGGSPLH

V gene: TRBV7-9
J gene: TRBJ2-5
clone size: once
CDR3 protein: ASSPRPNRAGETQY

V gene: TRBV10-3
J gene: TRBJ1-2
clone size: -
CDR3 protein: AISDGSPGNYGYT

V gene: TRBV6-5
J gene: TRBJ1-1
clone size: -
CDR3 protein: ASRIILDTEAF

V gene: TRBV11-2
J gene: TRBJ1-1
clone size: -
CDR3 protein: ASSSSGTTNTEAF

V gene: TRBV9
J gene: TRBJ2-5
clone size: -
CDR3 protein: ASSVSSGGRETQY

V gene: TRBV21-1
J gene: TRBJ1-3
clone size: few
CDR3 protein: ASSRRLGCSGNTIY

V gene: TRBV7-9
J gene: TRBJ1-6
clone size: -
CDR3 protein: ASSLDPVGNSPLH

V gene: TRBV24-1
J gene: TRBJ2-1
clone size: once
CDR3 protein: ATSVLDEQF

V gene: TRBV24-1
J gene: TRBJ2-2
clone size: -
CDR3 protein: ATSDPFLDSGELF

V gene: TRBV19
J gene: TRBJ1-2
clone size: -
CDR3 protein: ASSIAGGYDYGYT

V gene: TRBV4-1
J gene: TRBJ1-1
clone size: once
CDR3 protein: ASSLRVGPEAF

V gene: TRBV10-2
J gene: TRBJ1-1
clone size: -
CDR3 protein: ASRGTGPEAF

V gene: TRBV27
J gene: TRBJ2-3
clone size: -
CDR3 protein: ASSLYGYATDTQY

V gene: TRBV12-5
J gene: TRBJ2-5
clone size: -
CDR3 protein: ASGPTGRETQY

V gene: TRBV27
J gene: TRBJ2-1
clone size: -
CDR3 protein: ASSFAHNEQF

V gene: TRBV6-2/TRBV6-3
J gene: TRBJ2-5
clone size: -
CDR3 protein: ASSRRDPQVQETQY

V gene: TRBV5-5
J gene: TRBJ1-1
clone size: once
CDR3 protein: ASSLGPRGMNTEAF

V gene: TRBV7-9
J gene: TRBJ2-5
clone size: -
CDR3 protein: ASNHVGREETQY